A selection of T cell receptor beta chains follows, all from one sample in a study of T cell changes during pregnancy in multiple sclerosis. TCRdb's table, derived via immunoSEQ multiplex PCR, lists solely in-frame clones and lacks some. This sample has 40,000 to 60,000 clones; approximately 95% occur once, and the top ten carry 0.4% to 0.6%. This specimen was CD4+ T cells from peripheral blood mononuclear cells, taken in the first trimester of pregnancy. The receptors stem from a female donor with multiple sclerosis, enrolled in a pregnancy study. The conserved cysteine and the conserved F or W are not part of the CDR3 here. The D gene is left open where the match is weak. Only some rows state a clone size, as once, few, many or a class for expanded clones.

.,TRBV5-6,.,ASSHTQGLNTEAF
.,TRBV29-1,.,SVGGEVNEQY
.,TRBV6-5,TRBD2,ASSSASGGPFEQY
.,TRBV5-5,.,ASSPVESYGYT
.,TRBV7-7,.,ASSFGGPSYNEQF
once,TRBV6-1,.,ASRTRGPYEQY
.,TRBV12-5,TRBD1,ASGLVRTGWSNQPQH
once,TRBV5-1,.,ASSVAPPGETQY
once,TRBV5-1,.,ASSLERRGLEAF
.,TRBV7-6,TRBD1,ASSLVLGQGGGEQF
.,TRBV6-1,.,ASRYAGGGQPQH
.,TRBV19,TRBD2,ASSLRLAGASYNEQF
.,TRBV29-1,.,SVDMFLGQPQH
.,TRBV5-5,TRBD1,ASSLGGQGYNYGYT
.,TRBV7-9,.,ASSLAGQDRGSGYT
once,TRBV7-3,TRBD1,ASSGTEEIQY
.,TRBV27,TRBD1,ASSPGQGIPSNQPQH
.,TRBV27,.,ASSYSDSAGELF
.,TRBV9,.,ASSPYNREGGYT
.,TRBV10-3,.,AIRVDKNTEAF
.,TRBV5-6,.,ASTSGHRGDYGYT
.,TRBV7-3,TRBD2,ASSLMRGGNNEQF
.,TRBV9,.,ASSVYGDSSSYNSPLH
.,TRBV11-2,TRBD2,ASSLLAGSYNEQF
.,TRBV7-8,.,ASSLMGQGETQY
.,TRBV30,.,AWSVLSNNSPLH
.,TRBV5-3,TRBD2,ARSFIRRTSGNTDTQY
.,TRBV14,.,ASSSANTQY
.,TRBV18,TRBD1,ASSLGQLNEQF
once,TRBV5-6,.,ASSPTVNGELF
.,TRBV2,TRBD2,ASSVLRGDGELF
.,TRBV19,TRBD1,ASSIGQGGNQPQH
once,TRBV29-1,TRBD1,SVLTGNGYT
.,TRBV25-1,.,ASSAPTGHGAEKLF
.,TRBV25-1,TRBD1,ASRTGVNTEAF
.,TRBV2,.,ASSDYRAYTEAF
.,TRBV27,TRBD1,ASSSSSRGPNTEAF
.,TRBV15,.,ATSRDPEGVRTSKQY
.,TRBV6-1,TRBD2,TSGSSGGITDTQY
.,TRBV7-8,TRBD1,ASSFQTGDRGEAF
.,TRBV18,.,ASSPPGQSSEQY
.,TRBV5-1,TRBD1,ASSLVTAGGDTQY
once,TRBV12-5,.,ASGYQVLGTNEKLF
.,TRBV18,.,ASSPGGLWAPNTGELF
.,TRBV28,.,ASRQPEQNNSPLH
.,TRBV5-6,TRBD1,ASSLGQGGRETQY
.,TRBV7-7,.,ASSLSEGYEQY
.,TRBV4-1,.,ASSLPGARLTEAF
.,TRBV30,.,AWSVGSHQPQH